This TCR beta chain was captured by sequencing in a study of cytomegalovirus exposure and HLA in healthy donors. Points from the study as a whole: With further analysis later on, most CMV-associated TCR beta chains appeared HLA-restricted. Three CMV-associated chains proved CMV antigen-specific in vitro.

This clone was seen just once. Its matching antigen is unknown. This CDR3 has 14 amino acids. Germline CDR1 SGHRS, CDR2 YFSETQ. V was pared by 4 bases and J by 6 bases, with 17 bases between. The PCR employed 60 Vbeta primers together with 13 Jbeta primers. TCRdb's table, derived via immunoSEQ multiplex PCR, lists solely in-frame clones and lacks some. The sample lists nearly 110,000 clones, around 77% occurring once. The gene calls are TRBV5-1 and TRBJ2-7, with D maybe TRBD2 (6 bases). The receptor's source is a male donor in good health and CMV-seronegative. Material for sequencing was PBMCs. CDR3 loop: CASSPGLTAGEQYF. The DNA of the CDR3 is TGCGCCAGCAGCCCTGGACTAACGGCCGGCGAGCAGTACTTC.